This entry is about one TCR beta chain. This clone came up once. The specificity of this receptor is unknown. Base qualities are not at hand, and no much larger clone is one base apart. These data originate in a study of blood T cell repertoires in COVID-19 (dated by TCRdb to about 2020). Background on the whole study: Collaborator samples came from the United States, Italy and Spain and covered acute and convalescent phases of COVID-19. The prospective study material was composed of cDNA or gDNA derived from T cells, B-cell-depleted T cells, or PBMCs. Subjects who had been exposed to COVID-19, were actively infected with it, or had recovered from it provided the deeply sampled blood TCRbeta repertoires that made up the dataset. The repertoires were released in a freely available public database intended as a resource for research on the immune response to SARS-CoV-2. Samples were obtained from the ongoing ImmuneRACE study (first 160 participants) and from roughly 1,300 subjects provided by 6 global collaborators. Nearly every sample came with metadata listing a de-identified subject ID, COVID-19 status, age in years and sex. Where available, HLA class I and class II types were obtained from metadata supplied by the sample provider rather than from assay-based typing. Overall results and qualifications from the work: How much clinical and demographic metadata was included differed by source and by participant, and the metadata was provided uncurated.

The germline V gene supplies CDR1 SNHLY and CDR2 FYNNEI. V ends up 1 base short and J 5 bases short, with an unmatched junction base count of 8. The CDR3, from cysteine to phenylalanine, totals 17 residues. Only the CDR3 part of the read is kept: 51 bases, read in frame from the first base. TCRbeta CDR3 regions were amplified from genomic DNA by means of the immunoSEQ Assay, a bias-controlled multiplex PCR. The paper's data handling went like this. Within the assay, amplification of reference gene primers was used to estimate how many nucleated cells each sample contained. Sequence reads were collapsed and filtered to measure the absolute abundance of every unique TCRbeta CDR3 rearrangement. For each sample, productive Simpson clonality was calculated by taking the square root of Simpson's diversity index across productive rearrangements. TCRdb obtained this table from immuneACCESS and retained in-frame rearrangements with V and J assigned. These tables miss some clones; where compared with another copy, unresolved V genes account for less than half of the shortfall, and the remainder is unexplained. V and J calls and clone size come straight from that table; D and trimming were deduced from the DNA. This sample comprises about 130,000 clones, 75% to 90% of them detected only once. 18% of the sample is held by the ten biggest clonotypes.

Participants in the prospective study were enrolled through a virtual design, were aged about 18 to 100 years, and lived in 20 to 30 United States geographic areas. In the prospective study, cohorts were assigned on the basis of participant-reported clinical history obtained from a screening survey and a study questionnaire. Recovered participants in ImmuneRACE Cohort 3 were defined by two consecutive negative NP/OP PCR tests, clearance by a healthcare professional, or resolution of symptoms. Each participant in the prospective study had whole blood, serum and a nasopharyngeal or oropharyngeal swab collected by mobile phlebotomists. Additional blood draws and questionnaires over an approximately two-month period could optionally be provided by prospective study participants. Prospective study blood samples were shipped either frozen or at room temperature before DNA extraction.

The material sequenced was PBMCs or T cells enriched from blood (not recorded which). The sequence is built from TRBV2 and TRBJ2-5, with 12 middle bases fitting TRBD2. The origin of this receptor is a man aged 30-40 years who had recovered from COVID-19. The CDR3 protein sequence reads: CASSEGGLAGRGETQYF. The DNA reads as follows: TGTGCCAGCAGTGAAGGAGGACTAGCGGGGCGGGGGGAGACCCAGTACTTC.